This record concerns one TCR beta chain sequence. Its antigen remains unknown. The source of the sample is a study of response to subunit inactivated influenza vaccine. The trim removed 7 bases at V and 3 bases at J, leaving 5 bases unmatched. CDR1 and CDR2 from the germline V gene are MDHEN and SYDVKM. CDR3 size: 14 residues. MiXCR was run by TCRdb on the RT-PCR reads, yielding one entry per CDR3 protein. This sample carries about 620,000 distinct CDR3 sequences, about an eighth of them seen once, and the ten largest clones take more than 8.5%. Findings of the study overall: Each seasonal influenza vaccination, the authors suggested, recruits few new T cells.

The specimen comprised PBMCs from blood, sampled on the day of vaccination. V usage is TRBV28 and J usage is TRBJ2-1; 8 bases agree with TRBD2. The receptor's source is a man aged 45 to 65 who received an inactivated influenza vaccine. CDR3 sequence reads: CASTPGLDYNEQFF. The CDR3 DNA is TGTGCCAGCACCCCGGGACTAGACTACAATGAGCAGTTCTTC.